This T cell receptor (beta chain) emerged from a study of blood T cell repertoires in COVID-19. The overall study: Donors in the United States, Italy and Spain gave samples during acute or convalescent COVID-19. T cells, B-cell-depleted T cells, or PBMCs supplied cDNA or gDNA.

Authors' processing steps: Reference gene primer amplification gave estimated nucleated cell counts. TCRdb's copy holds only in-frame clones and misses some; the assay was immunoSEQ multiplex PCR. That table gives V, J and clone size, and the DNA gave D and trimming. The sample contains over 250,000 clones, 70% to 75% of which appear only once. V gave up 5 bases and J gave up 3 bases; unmatched junction bases: 9. Germline V gene sequence: CDR1 LNHNV, CDR2 YYDKDF (reference sequence). The CDR3 runs to 15 residues. This receptor was taken from a woman at least 80 years old with acute or convalescent COVID-19. This rearrangement joins TRBV15 to TRBJ1-2; TRBD1 agrees at 7 bases. Input material: peripheral blood. CDR3 bases: TGTGCCACCAGCGGGGGACAGAGAGGGTACTATGGCTACACCTTC. Protein product: CATSGGQRGYYGYTF.